A selection of T cell receptor beta chains follows, all from one sample in a study of cytomegalovirus exposure and HLA in healthy donors. Profiled with immunoSEQ multiplex PCR; TCRdb holds only in-frame clones, not every one. Of 100,000 to 150,000 clones listed, roughly a tenth are singletons. Source material: PBMCs. These receptors were obtained from a woman under 30 in good health and CMV-seropositive. CDR3s include the opening cysteine and the closing phenylalanine or tryptophan. Fields, in order: CDR3 DNA, CDR3 protein, J gene, clone size, D gene, V gene. A D gene is named only where the DNA matches it firmly. Size is stated for part of the rows, as once, few or many counts, or as a class when the clone is expanded.

DNA: TGTGCCAGTAGTATAGACCCCACTAGCGGTGAGCAGTTCTTC
CDR3: CASSIDPTSGEQFF
J: TRBJ2-1
size: few
D: TRBD2
V: TRBV19

DNA: TGTGCCAGCGGTCGGACTAGCGGGGGGTACAATGAGCAGTTCTTC
CDR3: CASGRTSGGYNEQFF
J: TRBJ2-1
size: few
D: TRBD2
V: TRBV7-8

DNA: TGTGCCAGCAGTGTCAGTATTCTGACTTTCTTT
CDR3: CASSVSILTFF
J: TRBJ1-1
size: .
D: .
V: TRBV25-1

DNA: TGTGCCAGCAGTGAAAGATACGACGGGTACGAGCAGTACTTC
CDR3: CASSERYDGYEQYF
J: TRBJ2-7
size: few
D: .
V: TRBV6-1

DNA: TGTGCCAGCAGCTGGGGAGCCAGCACAGATACGCAGTATTTT
CDR3: CASSWGASTDTQYF
J: TRBJ2-3
size: .
D: .
V: TRBV5-4

DNA: TGCGCCAGCAGACCGGGATCAACCAACAATGAGCAGTTCTTC
CDR3: CASRPGSTNNEQFF
J: TRBJ2-1
size: .
D: .
V: TRBV5-1

DNA: TGTGCCAGCAGCCTTACAGGGGTGGTCAAGGATACGCAGTATTTT
CDR3: CASSLTGVVKDTQYF
J: TRBJ2-3
size: few
D: TRBD1
V: TRBV9

DNA: TGTGCCCTTGGGACAGGGGTTTCCCCTAACTATGGCTACACCTTC
CDR3: CALGTGVSPNYGYTF
J: TRBJ1-2
size: .
D: TRBD1
V: TRBV30

DNA: TGTGCCAGCAGCTCTCCTACTAGCGGGACGAGCTCCTACAATGAGCAGTTCTTC
CDR3: CASSSPTSGTSSYNEQFF
J: TRBJ2-1
size: few
D: TRBD2
V: TRBV7-2

DNA: TGTGCCAGCAGGGCAAACTATGGCTACACCTTC
CDR3: CASRANYGYTF
J: TRBJ1-2
size: few
D: .
V: TRBV6-5

DNA: TGTGCCAGCAGCCAAGGCGTTAGCGGGTACCAAGAGACCCAGTACTTC
CDR3: CASSQGVSGYQETQYF
J: TRBJ2-5
size: .
D: TRBD2
V: TRBV4-2

DNA: TGTGCCAGCAGTGGACGGAGCTCTGGAAACACCATATATTTT
CDR3: CASSGRSSGNTIYF
J: TRBJ1-3
size: .
D: .
V: TRBV2

DNA: TGTGCCAGCAGTTTAAAGGGTACGGGAGGGCCTTACAATGAGCAGTTCTTC
CDR3: CASSLKGTGGPYNEQFF
J: TRBJ2-1
size: .
D: TRBD2
V: TRBV27

DNA: TGCACCAGCAGCCAAGATTGGTCGCGGGAGGGGAACACCGGGGAGCTGTTTTTT
CDR3: CTSSQDWSREGNTGELFF
J: TRBJ2-2
size: .
D: .
V: TRBV1

DNA: TGTGCCAGCAGAACATTACAGGGGGCAACTAATGAAAAACTGTTTTTT
CDR3: CASRTLQGATNEKLFF
J: TRBJ1-4
size: .
D: TRBD1
V: TRBV28

DNA: TGTGCCAGCAGTGTGGGACTAGCGGGTCCGTTGTACAATGAGCAGTTCTTC
CDR3: CASSVGLAGPLYNEQFF
J: TRBJ2-1
size: .
D: TRBD2
V: TRBV27

DNA: TGTGCCAGCAGTTTAAGCGGGACAGGGGATCAGCCCCAGCATTTT
CDR3: CASSLSGTGDQPQHF
J: TRBJ1-5
size: few
D: TRBD1
V: TRBV27

DNA: TGCGCCAGCAGCCCGGGGGAGGGGGTCTATGGCTACACCTTC
CDR3: CASSPGEGVYGYTF
J: TRBJ1-2
size: .
D: .
V: TRBV5-1

DNA: TGTGCCAGCAGCTTAGCGGTCACAGGAGTACAATACTATGGCTACACCTTC
CDR3: CASSLAVTGVQYYGYTF
J: TRBJ1-2
size: few
D: .
V: TRBV7-9

DNA: TGTGCCAGCAGCAGGGCCATGAACCCTGAAGCTTTCTTT
CDR3: CASSRAMNPEAFF
J: TRBJ1-1
size: few
D: .
V: TRBV2

DNA: TGCGCCAGCAGTGAGTCCGAGAGGGTTCAGTCGTTCTTC
CDR3: CASSESERVQSFF
J: TRBJ2-1
size: .
D: .
V: TRBV10-2

DNA: TGTGCCAGCTCACCACCTGGGACAGCCGCCTACGAGCAGTACTTC
CDR3: CASSPPGTAAYEQYF
J: TRBJ2-7
size: .
D: TRBD1
V: TRBV18

DNA: TGCAGCGTCGGCCGCCGGGACAGACAAGAGACCCAGTACTTC
CDR3: CSVGRRDRQETQYF
J: TRBJ2-5
size: .
D: TRBD1
V: TRBV29-1

DNA: TGTGCCAGCATCCAGGGGATTGGAAACACCATATATTTT
CDR3: CASIQGIGNTIYF
J: TRBJ1-3
size: few
D: .
V: TRBV28

DNA: TGTGCCAGCAGCGCGGACATTAGCAATCAGCCCCAGCATTTT
CDR3: CASSADISNQPQHF
J: TRBJ1-5
size: .
D: .
V: TRBV11-2

DNA: TGTGCCAGCAGCCAAGCCCACCCGGGGGAACTGTTTTTT
CDR3: CASSQAHPGELFF
J: TRBJ1-4
size: few
D: .
V: TRBV14

DNA: TGTGCCAGTAGTGCGCGACAGGCTTACAACTATGGCTACACCTTC
CDR3: CASSARQAYNYGYTF
J: TRBJ1-2
size: few
D: .
V: TRBV19

DNA: TGTGCCAGCAGTCAACGGACAGGGCGAAACACTGAAGCTTTCTTT
CDR3: CASSQRTGRNTEAFF
J: TRBJ1-1
size: .
D: TRBD1
V: TRBV4-2

DNA: TGTGCCAGCAGTGAAGGCGTGTACTCTGGAAACACCATATATTTT
CDR3: CASSEGVYSGNTIYF
J: TRBJ1-3
size: medium-sized
D: .
V: TRBV6-1

DNA: TGTGCCAGCAGCCCCCGGGACAGCCCGACCGGGGAGCTGTTTTTT
CDR3: CASSPRDSPTGELFF
J: TRBJ2-2
size: few
D: TRBD1
V: TRBV5-4

DNA: TGCGCCAGCAGTCAATCTGAGACAGCAAACTACGAGCAGTACTTC
CDR3: CASSQSETANYEQYF
J: TRBJ2-7
size: .
D: .
V: TRBV23-1

DNA: TGCAGCGTTGTAGTACCAGTCCCGGCGGTCGAGCAGTACTTC
CDR3: CSVVVPVPAVEQYF
J: TRBJ2-7
size: few
D: .
V: TRBV29-1

DNA: TGTGCCAGCAGCTTAGTTCCAGACTTCTACGAGCAGTACTTC
CDR3: CASSLVPDFYEQYF
J: TRBJ2-7
size: few
D: .
V: TRBV7-9

DNA: TGTGCCAGCAGCGTAGCTTATAGGGGATTCTATGGCTACACCTTC
CDR3: CASSVAYRGFYGYTF
J: TRBJ1-2
size: few
D: .
V: TRBV9